This entry describes one T cell receptor beta chain. This specimen comes from a study of control samples from healthy donors and cancer patients. Clones were read by immunoSEQ multiplex PCR, and TCRdb kept only the in-frame ones, dropping some. The sample lists about 220,000 clones; roughly 94% were seen once. There are 13 residues in the CDR3. V was shortened by 6 bases and J by 4 bases, with 12 bases between the two germline ends. Germline V lookup: CDR1 MGHDK, CDR2 SYGVNS. The sequencing sample was made of blood. The receptor was isolated from a man aged 50 or older in good health. The chain links TRBV25-1 to TRBJ1-2; a weak D match, TRBD1 (5 bases). CDR3 bases: TGTGCCAGCAGCAATGCGGGGGTCTATGGCTACACCTTC. This translates into CASSNAGVYGYTF.